Listed here are 9 T cell receptor beta chains from one sample, sequenced in a study of early T cells in non-severe SARS-CoV-2 infection. MiXCR, run by TCRdb on the 5' RACE reads, gives a single entry per CDR3 protein. The table records 97,000 or so distinct CDR3 sequences, more than 9.5% of them present only once. Sequences were derived from whole blood, sampled at baseline. Receptors were obtained from an adult who was a healthcare worker with PCR-confirmed SARS-CoV-2 infection or an uninfected control (not recorded which).

The CDR3 region has the DNA TGTGCCAGCAGTTTAAGCGAGGCAGGGGGACGCTACACCTTC. Translating it yields CASSLSEAGGRYTF. The V gene is TRBV28, the J gene TRBJ1-2, with 7 bases lining up with TRBD1. J lost 9 bases, V lost 2 bases, and 9 bases had no gene match. The CDR3 has 14 residues. The germline V gene has CDR1 MDHEN and CDR2 SYDVKM.

In its sample, this clonotype was seen many times. This rearrangement joins TRBV3-1 to TRBJ1-1; tentative D call: TRBD1 (6 bases). Germline V gives CDR1 LGHDT, CDR2 YNNKEL (reference sequence). The V end was cut by 4 bases, the J end by 1 base, with 7 bases between. CDR3 length: 13 amino acids. Here the CDR3 DNA reads TGTGCCAGCAGCCCGACAGGGAACACTGAAGCTTTCTTT. Amino acid sequence: CASSPTGNTEAFF.

The chain combines TRBV7-9 with TRBJ2-7; 9 bases line up with TRBD2. Germline lookup yields CDR1 SEHNR and CDR2 FQNEAQ (reference sequence). The J segment lost 6 bases and the V segment lost 5 bases, leaving 8 bases of the junction unmatched. The CDR3 spans 14 residues. The CDR3 DNA is TGTGCCAGCAGCAAAAGCGGGGGGACAAGCGAGCAGTACTTC. Its translation is CASSKSGGTSEQYF.

This clonotype appeared a few times. The V gene is TRBV6-1, the J gene TRBJ1-1; 8 bases are a match to TRBD1. The V and J ends lost 3 bases and 4 bases, in that order; junction bases with no gene match: 4. Germline CDR1 and CDR2: MNHNS and SASEGT. The length of the CDR3 is 14 residues. Written as DNA, the CDR3 is TGTGCCAGCAGTGACCGGGACAGGCTCACTGAAGCTTTCTTT. Translated: CASSDRDRLTEAFF.

This clonotype was seen at least ten times. The genes are TRBV9 and TRBJ2-3; 9 positions agree with TRBD1. V dropped 0 bases and J dropped 10; count of bases not matched to a gene: 9. The CDR3 covers 15 residues. Germline CDR1 SGDLS, CDR2 YYNGEE. This CDR3 is CASSVVGADRGAQYF. CDR3 bases: TGTGCCAGCAGCGTAGTGGGAGCGGACAGGGGTGCGCAGTATTTT. Full variable domain (outside the CDR3, taken from reference TRBV9 and TRBJ2-3): DSGVTQTPKHLITATGQRVTLRCSPRSGDLSVYWYQQSLDQGLQFLIQYYNGEERAKGNILERFSAQQFPDLHSELNLSSLELGDSALYFCASSVVGADRGAQYFGPGTRLTVL.

Ten or more counts support this clonotype. The V gene is TRBV7-8, the J gene TRBJ1-6; no reliable D call. The germline gives CDR1 SGHVS, CDR2 FQNEAQ. CDR3 length: 18 residues. Trimming cost V 6 bases and J 0 bases, with 18 bases left between them. The CDR3 is CASSLFRLGGSYNSPLHF. As DNA, the CDR3 is TGTGCCAGCAGTCTCTTCAGACTAGGAGGCTCCTATAATTCACCCCTCCACTTT.

This clonotype appeared many times. This rearrangement joins TRBV10-3 to TRBJ2-7; 8 bases match TRBD1. Unmatched junction bases numbered 8, after V lost 6 bases and J lost 4 bases. This CDR3 is 14 amino acids long. The germline V gene encodes CDR1 ENHRY and CDR2 SYGVKD. CDR3 DNA: TGTGCCATCAGAGAGACAGGGGCGGCTTACGAGCAGTACTTC. It specifies CAIRETGAAYEQYF.

This clonotype was counted ten times or more. This rearrangement joins TRBV10-2 to TRBJ2-1; no firm D call. From germline, CDR1 is WSHSY and CDR2 SAAADI. The V and J ends lost 3 bases and 8 bases respectively, with 8 bases between them. The CDR3 is 12 residues long. The CDR3 loop is CASSDSLDEQFF. In DNA form, the CDR3 reads TGCGCCAGCAGTGATTCTTTGGATGAGCAGTTCTTC.

This clonotype was detected only a few times. This chain uses TRBV29-1 with TRBJ2-1; 11 bases line up with TRBD2. The CDR3 sequence is 16 residues long. J gave up 8 bases and V 7 bases, and 16 bases lay outside the gene matches. Germline values: CDR1 SQVTM, CDR2 ANQGSEA. In DNA form, the CDR3 reads TGCAGCGCAGGCCCCTTACTAGCGGGAGACCTTGATGAGCAGTTCTTC. It encodes CSAGPLLAGDLDEQFF.